Listed below are T cell receptor beta chains from one sample, sequenced in a study of monozygotic twins with inflammatory bowel disease. TCRdb re-called the 5' RACE reads and shows each CDR3 protein once, DNA omitted. The sample has roughly 100,000 distinct CDR3 sequences. Material for sequencing was blood. The receptors originated from a human donor with ulcerative colitis or Crohn's disease, or a healthy co-twin of an affected twin (not recorded which). Both conserved end residues are part of each CDR3. The order of the fields is J gene, V gene, clone size, CDR3 protein. Expanded clones are given a class, and other clones once, few, many or no size at all.

J gene: TRBJ1-1; V gene: TRBV3-1; clone size: NA; CDR3 protein: CASTTGVGNTEAFF
J gene: TRBJ2-5; V gene: TRBV24-1; clone size: NA; CDR3 protein: CATSDRTGLAGETQYF
J gene: TRBJ1-1; V gene: TRBV6-2/TRBV6-3; clone size: NA; CDR3 protein: CASSYLDRGMNTEAFF
J gene: TRBJ2-7; V gene: TRBV24-1; clone size: NA; CDR3 protein: CATSALGGEQYF
J gene: TRBJ1-5; V gene: TRBV2; clone size: NA; CDR3 protein: CASSEGTERLGNQPQHF
J gene: TRBJ2-3; V gene: TRBV6-2/TRBV6-3; clone size: NA; CDR3 protein: CASSYPGSVDTQYF
J gene: TRBJ1-1; V gene: TRBV12-3/TRBV12-4; clone size: NA; CDR3 protein: CASSPPPGNTEAFF
J gene: TRBJ2-5; V gene: TRBV7-2; clone size: NA; CDR3 protein: CASSIRFLAGETQYF
J gene: TRBJ2-1; V gene: TRBV11-2; clone size: NA; CDR3 protein: CASSRETGDRYEQFF
J gene: TRBJ2-7; V gene: TRBV12-3/TRBV12-4; clone size: NA; CDR3 protein: CASTFLGAEQYF
J gene: TRBJ1-1; V gene: TRBV30; clone size: NA; CDR3 protein: CAWKRGGATNTEAFF
J gene: TRBJ2-3; V gene: TRBV28; clone size: NA; CDR3 protein: CASSPQTGGTDTQYF
J gene: TRBJ2-7; V gene: TRBV7-9; clone size: NA; CDR3 protein: CASSLVGGGEQYF
J gene: TRBJ1-2; V gene: TRBV20-1; clone size: NA; CDR3 protein: CSARRQYGYTF
J gene: TRBJ1-5; V gene: TRBV7-2; clone size: NA; CDR3 protein: CASSHHQGAGNQPQHF
J gene: TRBJ2-1; V gene: TRBV5-1; clone size: NA; CDR3 protein: CASSPGLAGAPSSYNEQFF
J gene: TRBJ2-1; V gene: TRBV27; clone size: NA; CDR3 protein: CASSLQSGVDEQFF
J gene: TRBJ2-7; V gene: TRBV7-2; clone size: NA; CDR3 protein: CASSLVGTGSYEQYF
J gene: TRBJ2-7; V gene: TRBV28; clone size: NA; CDR3 protein: CASRLNRDRQYF
J gene: TRBJ2-4; V gene: TRBV29-1; clone size: NA; CDR3 protein: CSVPAVGDRGGIQYF
J gene: TRBJ2-1; V gene: TRBV5-1; clone size: NA; CDR3 protein: CASSLQLNEQFF
J gene: TRBJ1-5; V gene: TRBV6-2/TRBV6-3; clone size: NA; CDR3 protein: CASSFAYRTADYQPQHF
J gene: TRBJ2-4; V gene: TRBV7-2; clone size: NA; CDR3 protein: CASSLEVRGYIQYF
J gene: TRBJ2-5; V gene: TRBV11-2; clone size: NA; CDR3 protein: CASSLSGARETQYF
J gene: TRBJ2-4; V gene: TRBV11-1; clone size: NA; CDR3 protein: CASSLPLVDRGSKNIQYF
J gene: TRBJ2-1; V gene: TRBV25-1; clone size: NA; CDR3 protein: CASSTPGPSGNEQFF
J gene: TRBJ2-5; V gene: TRBV20-1; clone size: NA; CDR3 protein: CSAEIRGPWETQYF
J gene: TRBJ2-7; V gene: TRBV7-2; clone size: NA; CDR3 protein: CASSSSIVPVEHYF
J gene: TRBJ2-1; V gene: TRBV9; clone size: NA; CDR3 protein: CASSRRLTSGRGYNEQFF
J gene: TRBJ2-2; V gene: TRBV20-1; clone size: NA; CDR3 protein: CSASRGQPNTGELFF
J gene: TRBJ2-4; V gene: TRBV3-1; clone size: NA; CDR3 protein: CASSVSGSSSKNIQYF
J gene: TRBJ2-1; V gene: TRBV3-1; clone size: NA; CDR3 protein: CASSQEFEGEQFF
J gene: TRBJ1-5; V gene: TRBV20-1; clone size: medium-sized; CDR3 protein: CSAMNPGQARNQPQHF
J gene: TRBJ2-6; V gene: TRBV20-1; clone size: NA; CDR3 protein: CSATGSSGANVLTF
J gene: TRBJ2-7; V gene: TRBV28; clone size: NA; CDR3 protein: CASRTEEDDNYEQYF
J gene: TRBJ2-7; V gene: TRBV20-1; clone size: NA; CDR3 protein: CSASPDEYYEQYF
J gene: TRBJ2-7; V gene: TRBV12-5; clone size: NA; CDR3 protein: CASGLAQPGDGPFLSYEQYF
J gene: TRBJ2-2; V gene: TRBV7-7; clone size: NA; CDR3 protein: CASSADENTGELFF
J gene: TRBJ2-5; V gene: TRBV10-3; clone size: NA; CDR3 protein: CAISWTDQETQYF
J gene: TRBJ1-1; V gene: TRBV9; clone size: NA; CDR3 protein: CASSETGNTEAFF
J gene: TRBJ2-7; V gene: TRBV2; clone size: NA; CDR3 protein: CASSDRLAGGPYEQYF
J gene: TRBJ2-3; V gene: TRBV4-3; clone size: NA; CDR3 protein: CASSQDLRRSTDTQYF
J gene: TRBJ1-2; V gene: TRBV7-8; clone size: NA; CDR3 protein: CASSEWGMGDGYTF
J gene: TRBJ2-1; V gene: TRBV7-8; clone size: NA; CDR3 protein: CASGARAGALNEQFF
J gene: TRBJ2-7; V gene: TRBV7-2; clone size: NA; CDR3 protein: CASSNFGTLYYEQYF
J gene: TRBJ2-5; V gene: TRBV2; clone size: NA; CDR3 protein: CASRGTPRQETQYF
J gene: TRBJ2-2; V gene: TRBV9; clone size: NA; CDR3 protein: CASSWGAGELFF
J gene: TRBJ2-7; V gene: TRBV7-6; clone size: NA; CDR3 protein: CASSPEPMSSYEQYF
J gene: TRBJ2-7; V gene: TRBV6-5; clone size: NA; CDR3 protein: CASSYNPWTDYEQYF
J gene: TRBJ2-4; V gene: TRBV20-1; clone size: NA; CDR3 protein: CSAKGGDRGLNLLAKNIQYF
J gene: TRBJ2-2; V gene: TRBV9; clone size: NA; CDR3 protein: CASSPRQDTGELFF
J gene: TRBJ2-1; V gene: TRBV20-1; clone size: NA; CDR3 protein: CSASRWGSYNEQFF